The next 15 T cell receptor beta chains were all read from a single sample in a study of identical twins. One entry per CDR3 protein results from TCRdb running MiXCR on the 5' RACE reads. The sample lists around 340,000 distinct CDR3 sequences, 9% occurring once. The specimen was naive T cells sorted from blood. All receptors come from a woman between 50 and 59 years old in good health.

The V and J genes are TRBV5-1 and TRBJ2-6, with no clear D. Deletions cut 4 bases from V and 0 bases from J, with 5 bases between. The CDR3 is 14 residues long. Germline V gene lookup returns CDR1 SGHRS and CDR2 YFSETQ. The CDR3 reads CASSHISGANVLTF. CDR3 nucleotide sequence: TGCGCCAGCAGCCACATCTCTGGGGCCAACGTCCTGACTTTC.

The table lists this clonotype with many counts. The rearrangement uses TRBV29-1 and TRBJ2-3; 10 bases match TRBD2. The ends lost 1 base at V and 2 bases at J; junction bases unmatched: 12. CDR1 SQVTM and CDR2 ANQGSEA come from the germline V gene. This CDR3 has 18 residues. CDR3 residues: CSVEGELAGSGSTDTQYF. DNA of the CDR3: TGCAGCGTTGAAGGGGAACTAGCGGGGAGCGGCTCCACAGATACGCAGTATTTT.

This clonotype was seen repeatedly, ten times or more. This chain connects TRBV30 to TRBJ2-1; D not certain. Trimming took 1 base from V and 0 from J, leaving 7 bases between them. The germline CDR1 and CDR2 sequences are GTSNPN and SVGIG (reference sequence). The CDR3 length is 14 residues. CDR3 amino acids: CAWSDGSSYNEQFF. CDR3 bases: TGTGCCTGGAGTGACGGCAGCTCCTACAATGAGCAGTTCTTC.

This clonotype was counted only a few times. This sequence joins TRBV6-6 and TRBJ2-6, with TRBD1 matching over 7 bases. The CDR3 extends over 16 amino acids. Germline trimming cut 5 bases from V and 4 bases from J; bases unmatched to any gene: 8. Germline V gene data show CDR1 as MNHNY and CDR2 as SVGAGI (reference sequence). The CDR3: CASSPPTGLGANVLTF. The CDR3 nucleotides are TGTGCCAGCAGTCCCCCGACAGGGTTAGGGGCCAACGTCCTGACTTTC.

The rearrangement joins TRBV19 to TRBJ2-1; TRBD2 might be the D (7 bases). Looked up from germline, CDR1 is LNHDA and CDR2 is SQIVND (reference sequence). V lost 5 bases and J lost 10, with 15 bases in between. The CDR3 is made up of 13 amino acids. The chain's CDR3 is CASSAARGGEQFF. The CDR3 DNA reads TGTGCCAGTAGTGCGGCCAGGGGAGGGGAGCAGTTCTTC.

A few counts support this clonotype. In DNA form, the CDR3 reads TGTGCCAGCAGCCCGACGCATGGACGCGATCAGGCCGAGCAGTACTTC. Encoded protein: CASSPTHGRDQAEQYF. The rearrangement uses TRBV14 and TRBJ2-7; D unclear. Germline V gene lookup returns CDR1 SGHDN and CDR2 FVKESK. The CDR3 consists of 16 residues. V lost 4 bases and J lost 6, with 22 bases in between.

In its sample, this clonotype was seen a few times. This rearrangement joins TRBV7-9 to TRBJ1-1, with 8 bases fitting TRBD1. From germline, CDR1 is SEHNR and CDR2 FQNEAQ (reference sequence). The CDR3 contains 13 residues. V gave up 7 bases and J gave up 4 bases; unmatched junction bases: 5. CDR3 DNA: TGTGCCAGCACCCAGGGGGCGGGCACTGAAGCTTTCTTT. Translated: CASTQGAGTEAFF.

The gene calls are TRBV3-1 and TRBJ2-2, with D hard to call. Germline CDR1 is LGHDT and CDR2 is YNNKEL (reference sequence). The CDR3 totals 13 residues. V was trimmed by 1 base and J by 10 bases, leaving 10 bases between them. In nucleotides, the CDR3 is TGTGCCAGCAGCCAAGTCGGAATGTTGGAGCTGTTTTTT. This sequence encodes CASSQVGMLELFF.

This clonotype came up many times. The genes are TRBV5-1 and TRBJ2-1; D remains unclear. CDR3 length: 15 residues. The germline V gene has CDR1 SGHRS and CDR2 YFSETQ. Between the trimmed V and J ends, which lost 1 base and 0 bases, there was a span of 8 bases. CDR3 DNA: TGCGCCAGCAGCTTGAGTTCCGGCTCCTACAATGAGCAGTTCTTC. Translating gives CASSLSSGSYNEQFF.

This rearrangement joins TRBV7-6 to TRBJ2-1, with TRBD2 matching over 8 bases. Germline V gene sequence: CDR1 SGHVS, CDR2 FNYEAQ. The CDR3 runs 16 residues. J gave up 3 bases and V 5 bases, and 9 bases lay outside the gene matches. CDR3 protein: CASSQIGSGIYNEQFF. Written as DNA, the CDR3 is TGTGCCAGCAGCCAGATTGGTAGCGGGATCTACAATGAGCAGTTCTTC.

This clonotype has a count of ten or more. The chain employs TRBV6-1 and TRBJ2-7, with D possibly being TRBD2 (8 bases). Trimming removed 7 bases at V and 7 bases at J, with 26 bases between. CDR1 is MNHNS, CDR2 SASEGT, per germline. There are 16 residues in the CDR3. CDR3 region: CASILPGGGTSGEQYF. The CDR3 DNA reads TGTGCCAGCATCCTCCCAGGGGGGGGAACTAGCGGAGAGCAGTACTTC.

Only a few counts were recorded for this clonotype. The chain combines TRBV7-8 with TRBJ2-3; 11 bases line up with TRBD1. The germline V gene encodes CDR1 SGHVS and CDR2 FQNEAQ. Germline trimming cut 10 bases from V and 9 bases from J; bases unmatched to any gene: 18. This CDR3 has 16 amino acids. CDR3 bases: TGTGCCACCTGGGAGGGACAGGGGGTTTTTCTAGGAACGCAGTATTTT. Translated: CATWEGQGVFLGTQYF. The full variable domain, completed using reference TRBV7-8 and TRBJ2-3, is GAGVSQSPRYKVAKRGQDVALRCDPISGHVSLFWYQQALGQGPEFLTYFQNEAQLDKSGLPSDRFFAERPEGSVSTLKIQRTQQEDSAVYLCATWEGQGVFLGTQYFGPGTRLTVL.

V and J are TRBV5-5 and TRBJ1-5; 10 nucleotides agree with TRBD1. The CDR3 is 15 amino acids. Germline loops: CDR1 SGHKS, CDR2 YYEKEE (reference sequence). The ends lost 5 bases at V and 5 bases at J; junction bases unmatched: 7. The CDR3 region has the DNA TGTGCCAGCAGGAGAACCGGGACAGGGGATCAGCCCCAGCATTTT. It specifies CASRRTGTGDQPQHF.

This chain connects TRBV5-1 to TRBJ1-2; tentative D call: TRBD1 (5 bases). V was clipped by 8 bases and J by 6 bases, with 29 bases between them. The CDR3 consists of 17 residues. Germline values: CDR1 SGHRS, CDR2 YFSETQ. DNA of the CDR3: TGCGCCAGTGGGGGAAAAATCGGGACGTCGGGGGGTCATGGCTACACCTTC. It specifies CASGGKIGTSGGHGYTF.

The chain uses TRBV12-3 or TRBV12-4 and TRBJ1-6; 12 nucleotides align to TRBD1. The V gene end was trimmed by 3 bases and the J gene end by 1 base; junction bases not matched to a gene: 10. The CDR3 totals 20 residues. The CDR3, as DNA: TGTGCCAGCAGTTTTGTCCCGGGACAGGGGGCAAGATCCTATAATTCACCCCTCCACTTT. Its translation: CASSFVPGQGARSYNSPLHF.